The 23 T cell receptor beta chains below come from one sample, sequenced in a study of blood T cell repertoires in COVID-19. Sequenced by immunoSEQ multiplex PCR; TCRdb stores in-frame clones only, minus some. The sample holds a few hundred thousand clones, about 85% seen once. Source material: PBMCs or T cells enriched from blood (not recorded which). These receptors came from a woman in her 50s who had been exposed to COVID-19.

The chain couples TRBV11-1 to TRBJ2-2; 9 positions match TRBD1. Germline values: CDR1 SGHAT, CDR2 FQDESV (reference sequence). The CDR3 length is 15 residues. V lost 5 bases and J lost 6; bases outside the gene matches: 7. The CDR3 nucleotides read TGTGCCAGCAGCAGCCGGGACAGGGTCTCCGGGGAGCTGTTTTTT. Protein product: CASSSRDRVSGELFF.

This chain links TRBV4-3 with TRBJ2-2; weak D call: TRBD2 (5 bases). CDR1 LGHNA and CDR2 YSLEER come from the germline V gene. The CDR3 is 14 residues long. V lost 0 bases to trimming and J lost 7 bases, with 9 bases between them. Written as DNA, the CDR3 is TGCGCCAGCAGCCAAGAGGCGGGCGGCGGGGAGCTGTTTTTT. This sequence encodes CASSQEAGGGELFF.

This chain links TRBV10-3 with TRBJ2-3; 11 positions match TRBD2. This CDR3 region has 16 residues. Per the germline V gene, CDR1 is ENHRY and CDR2 is SYGVKD. V gave up 8 bases and J gave up 0 bases; unmatched junction bases: 7. This CDR3 reads CAIGVTSGGSTDTQYF. The DNA for the CDR3 is TGTGCCATCGGAGTTACTAGCGGGGGTAGCACAGATACGCAGTATTTT.

The V call is TRBV7-2, the J call TRBJ2-7, with a tentative D call TRBD1 (5 bases). Germline CDR1 SGHTA, CDR2 FQGNSA. The V end was cut by 1 base, the J end by 3 bases, with 10 bases between. The CDR3 runs to 14 residues. CDR3 DNA sequence: TGTGCCAGCAGCTTAGTGAGACAGAACTACGAGCAGTACTTC. Encoded protein: CASSLVRQNYEQYF.

J is TRBJ2-7 and V is TRBV28; D not resolved. Germline CDR1 reads MDHEN; CDR2 reads SYDVKM. The CDR3 is 11 amino acids. V was shortened by 6 bases and J by 3 bases, with 6 bases between the two germline ends. The CDR3 DNA reads TGTGCCAGCAGGAGACTCTACGAGCAGTACTTC. It specifies CASRRLYEQYF.

The chain carries TRBV9 and TRBJ1-3, with 8 bases identical to TRBD1. This CDR3 is built from 15 residues. In germline, CDR1 is SGDLS, CDR2 YYNGEE. After removal of 3 bases from V and 4 bases from J, the junction contained 6 bases not matched to a gene. DNA for the CDR3: TGTGCCAGCAGCGCGGACAGGGCGCAGGGAAACACCATATATTTT. It codes for CASSADRAQGNTIYF.

The rearrangement links TRBV6-4 to TRBJ1-1; TRBD1 aligns across 7 bases. This CDR3 contains 13 residues. Germline CDR1 reads MRHNA; CDR2 reads SNTAGT. V was clipped by 4 bases and J by 7 bases; unmatched bases: 6. The CDR3 coding sequence is TGTGCCAGCAGTGCCTTAGGGGGCAGTGAAGCTTTCTTT. Its translation: CASSALGGSEAFF.

V is TRBV7-6 and J is TRBJ2-1; 8 bases are a match to TRBD2. CDR3 length equals 16 residues. Trimming cost V 5 bases and J 6 bases; bases outside gene matches: 12. Germline loops: CDR1 SGHVS, CDR2 FNYEAQ. The CDR3 here is CASSVPSGGHFNEQFF. CDR3 nucleotide sequence: TGTGCCAGCAGCGTACCCAGCGGGGGCCATTTCAATGAGCAGTTCTTC. Full variable domain (rest looked up from reference TRBV7-6 and TRBJ2-1): GAGVSQSPRYKVTKRGQDVALRCDPISGHVSLYWYRQALGQGPEFLTYFNYEAQQDKSGLPNDRFSAERPEGSISTLTIQRTEQRDSAMYRCASSVPSGGHFNEQFFGPGTRLTVL.

This rearrangement joins TRBV6-6 to TRBJ1-5, with 7 positions matching TRBD1. The J segment lost 3 bases and the V segment lost 5 bases, leaving 13 bases of the junction unmatched. This CDR3 is built from 17 residues. Germline CDR1 reads MNHNY; CDR2 reads SVGAGI (reference sequence). The DNA of the CDR3 is TGTGCCAGCAGTCCCTCCCTCCGGGACAGCTACAATCAGCCCCAGCATTTT. This translates into CASSPSLRDSYNQPQHF.

This clone came up many times. Distinct nucleotide sequences in the sample also encode this CDR3. This chain links TRBV19 with TRBJ2-7; 8 bases align to TRBD2. There are 14 residues in the CDR3. Germline CDR1 reads LNHDA; CDR2 reads SQIVND (reference sequence). V shed 3 bases and J 3 bases; nucleotides not matched to a gene: 4. The CDR3 here is CASSIGTSGYEQYF. The CDR3 DNA reads as TGTGCCAGTAGTATTGGTACTAGCGGCTACGAGCAGTACTTC.

V and J are TRBV2 and TRBJ2-7; 9 bases are a match to TRBD1. The V gene end was trimmed by 4 bases and the J gene end by 2 bases; junction bases not matched to a gene: 3. The CDR3 contains 14 residues. The germline CDR1 and CDR2 sequences are SNHLY and FYNNEI. The CDR3 DNA reads as TGTGCCAGCAGTGGAAGGGACAGGGCCTACGAGCAGTACTTC. Translation gives CASSGRDRAYEQYF.

For this clone: Compared with germline, one end of the junction differs, possibly owing to a read error. This sequence joins TRBV6-5 and TRBJ1-4; D ambiguous. This CDR3 comprises 13 residues. Germline V lookup: CDR1 MNHEY, CDR2 SVGAGI. The CDR3 region has the DNA TGTGCCAGCATTTACAGTTACGGGGAAAAACTGTTTTTT. Translating gives CASIYSYGEKLFF.

V and J are TRBV5-1 and TRBJ1-5; maybe TRBD1 (5 bases). Germline V CDR1 and CDR2: SGHRS, YFSETQ. The length of the CDR3 is 15 residues. V was clipped by 0 bases and J by 2 bases, with 9 bases between them. CDR3 protein: CASSLGGKGNQPQHF. CDR3 DNA sequence: TGCGCCAGCAGCTTGGGGGGCAAGGGCAATCAGCCCCAGCATTTT. Drawing the rest from reference TRBV5-1 and TRBJ1-5, the complete variable domain is KAGVTQTPRYLIKTRGQQVTLSCSPISGHRSVSWYQQTPGQGLQFLFEYFSETQRNKGNFPGRFSGRQFSNSRSEMNVSTLELGDSALYLCASSLGGKGNQPQHFGDGTRLSIL.

The J gene is TRBJ2-3, the V gene TRBV5-4; 12 nucleotides align to TRBD1. CDR1 is SGHNT, CDR2 YYREEE, per germline (reference sequence). This CDR3 comprises 15 residues. Trimming cost V 4 bases and J 8 bases; bases outside gene matches: 8. CDR3 nucleotide sequence: TGTGCCAGCAGCCCCTCCGGGACAGGGGGCAGTACGCAGTATTTT. This gives the protein CASSPSGTGGSTQYF.

J is TRBJ1-5 and V is TRBV19; D not certain. CDR1 is LNHDA and CDR2 is SQIVND in the germline V gene (reference sequence). The CDR3 spans 13 residues. The ends were cut back, 8 bases at V and 3 bases at J, with 11 bases in the middle. The CDR3 bases are TGTGCCAGTGTCAAGAAGCTCAATCAGCCCCAGCATTTT. Its translation is CASVKKLNQPQHF.

The chain couples TRBV12-5 to TRBJ2-2; D gene ambiguous. CDR1 is LGHNT and CDR2 is FRNRAP in the germline V gene. The CDR3 loop spans 13 amino acids. V lost 6 bases and J lost 1, with 6 bases in between. The CDR3 spells CASGTMNTGELFF. As DNA, the CDR3 is TGTGCTAGTGGGACAATGAACACCGGGGAGCTGTTTTTT.

The J gene is TRBJ1-1, the V gene TRBV28; tentative D call: TRBD1 (5 bases). CDR3 length: 15 residues. Germline values: CDR1 MDHEN, CDR2 SYDVKM. V lost 5 bases and J 5 bases, leaving 18 bases between the germline ends. CDR3 amino acids: CASSPPGHDWTEAFF. CDR3 DNA: TGTGCCAGCAGTCCGCCAGGGCATGATTGGACTGAAGCTTTCTTT.

The V call is TRBV27, the J call TRBJ2-4; weak D call: TRBD2 (7 bases). Per the germline V gene, CDR1 is MNHEY and CDR2 is SMNVEV (reference sequence). The CDR3 sequence is 17 residues long. Between the trimmed V and J ends, which lost 5 bases and 0 bases, there was a span of 17 bases. The DNA for the CDR3 is TGTGCCAGCAGTCAGAGGGCGGGGGCCGTAGCCAAAAACATTCAGTACTTC. Protein sequence: CASSQRAGAVAKNIQYF.

This sequence joins TRBV27 and TRBJ2-3, with TRBD2 matching over 7 bases. J gave up 3 bases and V 2 bases, and 8 bases lay outside the gene matches. This CDR3 region has 16 residues. CDR1 and CDR2 from the germline V gene are MNHEY and SMNVEV (reference sequence). CDR3 coding DNA: TGTGCCAGCAGTTTACCGCTAGGCGGGGGTACAGATACGCAGTATTTT. Its translation is CASSLPLGGGTDTQYF.

This clone was counted a few times. V is TRBV12-3 or TRBV12-4 and J is TRBJ1-1; D uncertain. V was cut by 3 bases and J by 10 bases, with 12 bases left in between. CDR3 size: 12 residues. The CDR3 DNA reads as TGTGCCAGCAGTTTGGCAGACACTAGAGCTTTCTTT. Protein product: CASSLADTRAFF.

This sequence joins TRBV27 and TRBJ1-2; 10 nucleotides line up with TRBD1. Trimming took 0 bases from V and 4 from J; bases not matched to a gene: 8. Germline V gene lookup returns CDR1 MNHEY and CDR2 SMNVEV (reference sequence). The CDR3 is made up of 17 amino acids. In nucleotides, the CDR3 is TGTGCCAGCAGTTTATCGGGGAGACAGGGGGCTTCCTATGGCTACACCTTC. Translated: CASSLSGRQGASYGYTF.

This rearrangement joins TRBV28 to TRBJ1-2, with 9 bases identical to TRBD1. V lost 7 bases and J lost 4; bases outside the gene matches: 10. The germline V gene has CDR1 MDHEN and CDR2 SYDVKM. The CDR3 contains 15 residues. The CDR3 spells CASTRSGTGTYGYTF. The CDR3 region has the DNA TGTGCCAGCACCAGAAGCGGGACAGGGACCTATGGCTACACCTTC.

The chain has TRBV21-1 and TRBJ1-5. TRBV21-1 is tagged as a pseudogene. The CDR3 has 15 residues. The CDR3 coding sequence is TGTGCCAGCCCCAAGGCCGAGGAGGGCAATCAGCCCCAGCATTTT. Translation gives CASPKAEEGNQPQHF.